The rows below give T cell receptor beta chains drawn from one sample of a study of a mutant IDH1 vaccine in newly diagnosed glioma. Measured with immunoSEQ multiplex PCR; TCRdb has only the in-frame clones, and not every one. This sample yields about 34,000 clones, of which around four fifths are seen a single time; roughly 8.9% belongs to the top ten. The sequencing here drew on peripheral blood mononuclear cells (PBMCs), taken from a glioma patient treated with radiotherapy, temozolomide or both. Receptors originate from a man aged 45-65 years with glioma. Some clones in this sample may be carry-over from other donors' samples. Both conserved end residues are part of each CDR3. Fields, in order: clone size, J gene, D gene, V gene, CDR3 DNA, CDR3 protein. D genes are given only for firm matches. Some rows have no size entry. The others give once, few or many, or a class for an expanded clone.

-	TRBJ2-1	TRBD2	TRBV27	TGTGCCAGCAGTTTACAAGCGGGAGTAGGCAATGAGCAGTTCTTC	CASSLQAGVGNEQFF
-	TRBJ1-5	-	TRBV5-6	TGTGCCAGCAGCCGGAACGCAGGGCCCCAGCATTTT	CASSRNAGPQHF
-	TRBJ1-1	-	TRBV6-5	TGTGCCAGCAGTTGGGGAGGTCGGGACACTGAAGCTTTCTTT	CASSWGGRDTEAFF
-	TRBJ2-7	-	TRBV7-9	TGTGCCAGCAGCCCTCCCCCAGGCTCCTACGAGCAGTACTTC	CASSPPPGSYEQYF
-	TRBJ2-2	-	TRBV5-8	TGTGCCAGCAGCTTGTGGACTGCGAACACCGGGGAGCTGTTTTTT	CASSLWTANTGELFF
-	TRBJ1-2	-	TRBV5-1	TGCGCCAGCAGCTTGGGTCAGACGACGAGAGGCTACACCTTC	CASSLGQTTRGYTF
-	TRBJ1-6	-	TRBV19	TGTGCCAGCGGAGGGCAAAATTCACCCCTCCACTTT	CASGGQNSPLHF
-	TRBJ1-1	TRBD1	TRBV9	TGTGCCAGCAGCGTAGGGACAGGGGTAGACACTGAAGCTTTCTTT	CASSVGTGVDTEAFF
-	TRBJ2-3	-	TRBV15	TGTGCCACCAGCAGAGATTCCCCGATGGATACGCAGTATTTT	CATSRDSPMDTQYF
-	TRBJ1-3	-	TRBV2	TGTGCCAGCAGTGAACAGGCTGGAAACACCATATATTTT	CASSEQAGNTIYF
-	TRBJ2-7	-	TRBV11-2	TGTGCCAGCAACTGGGGTCTCCACGAGCAGTACTTC	CASNWGLHEQYF
once	TRBJ1-4	-	TRBV9	TGTGCCAGCAGCGGCTTTTCGCCCATTACAACTAATGAAAAACTGTTTTTT	CASSGFSPITTNEKLFF
-	TRBJ1-5	TRBD1	TRBV29-1	TGCAGCGAACTTACCAGCCGGGACAGGGCAAGTTATCAGCCCCAGCATTTT	CSELTSRDRASYQPQHF
-	TRBJ1-5	-	TRBV2	TGTGCCAGCACGGAATATAGCAATCAGCCCCAGCATTTT	CASTEYSNQPQHF
-	TRBJ1-1	-	TRBV2	TGTGCCAGCAACAGGAACACTGAAGCTTTCTTT	CASNRNTEAFF
-	TRBJ2-7	-	TRBV9	TGTGCCAGCAGCGTAGGGACAGTGGGGACCTACGAGCAGTACTTC	CASSVGTVGTYEQYF
-	TRBJ2-3	TRBD2	TRBV10-3	TGTGCCACCCAAGCGGGAGGGCCGGTAGCCGCAGATACGCAGTATTTT	CATQAGGPVAADTQYF
-	TRBJ2-7	TRBD1	TRBV4-3	TGCGCCAGCAGCCAAGAAACAGGGGGCTACGAGCAGTACTTC	CASSQETGGYEQYF
-	TRBJ2-3	-	TRBV7-9	TGTGCCAGCAGCCCAGGGACTTCAGATACGCAGTATTTT	CASSPGTSDTQYF
-	TRBJ1-5	TRBD1	TRBV6-5	TGTGCCAGCAGCCCTGGAGGGACAGCCAATCAGCCCCAGCATTTT	CASSPGGTANQPQHF
-	TRBJ1-1	-	TRBV7-4	TGTGCCAGCAGCCAGACGGACCACGGAGCTTTCTTT	CASSQTDHGAFF
-	TRBJ2-5	-	TRBV5-1	TGCGCCAGCAGCCCCGGGACCACCGGAGGCGAGACCCAGTACTTC	CASSPGTTGGETQYF
-	TRBJ2-2	-	TRBV29-1	TGCAGCGTCAGGAACACCGGGGAGCTGTTTTTT	CSVRNTGELFF
-	TRBJ2-7	-	TRBV2	TGTGCCAGCATGAGGGGGGGATCCTACGAGCAGTACTTC	CASMRGGSYEQYF
few	TRBJ1-3	-	TRBV7-9	TGTGCCAGCGGACCAGACTCTGGAAACACCATATATTTT	CASGPDSGNTIYF
few	TRBJ2-7	-	TRBV11-3	TGTGCCAGCAGCCTCCCGGGACTCTACTCCTACGAGCAGTACTTC	CASSLPGLYSYEQYF
-	TRBJ1-1	TRBD1	TRBV7-9	TGTGCCAGCAGCTCACGAGACAGGGGGAACACTGAAGCTTTCTTT	CASSSRDRGNTEAFF
-	TRBJ2-2	TRBD1	TRBV11-2	TGTGCCAGCAGCTCCACAGGGGCCGGGGAGCTGTTTTTT	CASSSTGAGELFF
-	TRBJ1-1	-	TRBV19	TGTGCCAGTAGCACCCCCGAACGGGGGCGGAACACTGAAGCTTTCTTT	CASSTPERGRNTEAFF
-	TRBJ2-7	-	TRBV7-2	TGTGCCAGCAGCCCTCTAGCGACTTCCTACGAGCAGTACTTC	CASSPLATSYEQYF
-	TRBJ2-7	TRBD2	TRBV27	TGTGCCAGCAGTTTTGGGACTAGCGGGACCTACGAGCAGTACTTC	CASSFGTSGTYEQYF